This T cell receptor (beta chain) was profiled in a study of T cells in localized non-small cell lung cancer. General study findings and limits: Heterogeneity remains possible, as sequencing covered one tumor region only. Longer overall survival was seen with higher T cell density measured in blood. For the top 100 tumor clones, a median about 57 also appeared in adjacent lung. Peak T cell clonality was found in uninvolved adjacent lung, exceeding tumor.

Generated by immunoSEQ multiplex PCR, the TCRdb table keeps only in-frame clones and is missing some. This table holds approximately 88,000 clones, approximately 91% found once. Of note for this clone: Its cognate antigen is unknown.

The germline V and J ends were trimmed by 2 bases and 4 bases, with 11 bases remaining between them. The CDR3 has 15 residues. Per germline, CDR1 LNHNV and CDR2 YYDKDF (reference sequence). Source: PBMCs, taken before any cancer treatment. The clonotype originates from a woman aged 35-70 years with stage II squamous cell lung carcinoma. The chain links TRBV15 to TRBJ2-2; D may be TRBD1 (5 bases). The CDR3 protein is CATSRKGLSTGELFF. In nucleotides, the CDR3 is TGTGCCACCAGCAGAAAGGGGTTGAGCACCGGGGAGCTGTTTTTT.